What follows are 31 T cell receptor beta chains derived from one specimen sequenced in a study of T cell responses to AZD1222 COVID-19 vaccine. Assay: immunoSEQ multiplex PCR; the TCRdb copy retains only in-frame clones and omits some. Of more than 100,000 clones in the sample, 75% to 90% were seen once. The source was peripheral blood, collected on day 0 of AZD1222 vaccination. Every receptor here comes from an adult in good health.

This chain links TRBV5-1 with TRBJ2-2; 15 bases line up with TRBD2. Trimming took 4 bases from V and 0 from J; bases not matched to a gene: 4. This CDR3 spans 18 amino acids. Per germline, CDR1 SGHRS and CDR2 YFSETQ. CDR3 DNA sequence: TGCGCCAGCAGCACGGGACTAGCGGGGGGCACGAACACCGGGGAGCTGTTTTTT. It specifies CASSTGLAGGTNTGELFF.

The J gene is TRBJ1-2, the V gene TRBV28; 11 bases are a match to TRBD1. Germline assignment: CDR1 MDHEN and CDR2 SYDVKM. This CDR3 comprises 15 residues. The V gene end was trimmed by 6 bases and the J gene end by 0 bases; junction bases not matched to a gene: 3. In DNA form, the CDR3 reads TGTGCCAGCAGGGACAGGGGGCATCCTAACTATGGCTACACCTTC. The encoded protein is CASRDRGHPNYGYTF.

The rearrangement uses TRBV19 and TRBJ1-3; D gene ambiguous. The CDR3 extends over 13 amino acids. CDR1 and CDR2 (germline): LNHDA, SQIVND (reference sequence). V was shortened by 3 bases and J by 9 bases, with 12 bases between the two germline ends. The CDR3 spells CASSIQDRGTIYF. CDR3 in DNA: TGTGCCAGTAGTATCCAGGACCGTGGCACCATATATTTT.

This chain joins TRBV28 and TRBJ2-7; 9 bases fit TRBD1. The CDR3 is 14 residues long. Germline CDR1 is MDHEN and CDR2 is SYDVKM. V shed 7 bases, J shed 5 bases, and the junction held 9 bases outside the gene matches. The CDR3 sequence: CASTAGTGTNEQYF. CDR3 in DNA: TGTGCCAGCACGGCCGGGACAGGGACTAACGAGCAGTACTTC.

The chain links TRBV28 to TRBJ1-2; possibly TRBD1 for D (5 bases). This CDR3 contains 13 residues. V lost 6 bases to trimming and J lost 5 bases, with 13 bases between them. From germline, CDR1 is MDHEN and CDR2 SYDVKM. CDR3 in DNA: TGTGCCAGCAGCTCCCCAGGGTTTTATGGCTACACCTTC. Encoded protein: CASSSPGFYGYTF.

This clone has just one count. The chain recombines TRBV7-9 with TRBJ1-4; 10 bases agree with TRBD1. V trimming: 5 bases; J trimming: 0 bases; junction bases outside the gene matches: 6. The CDR3 runs to 17 residues. The germline gives CDR1 SEHNR, CDR2 FQNEAQ (reference sequence). CDR3: CASSPRDRGTTNEKLFF. CDR3 DNA sequence: TGTGCCAGCAGCCCAAGGGACAGGGGCACAACTAATGAAAAACTGTTTTTT.

This clone has a single count. The CDR3 sequence: CASSPVTTGNYGYTF. The CDR3 nucleotides are TGTGCCAGCAGCCCAGTGACGACAGGGAACTATGGCTACACCTTC. J is TRBJ1-2 and V is TRBV5-5; 7 bases are shared with TRBD1. The germline gives CDR1 SGHKS, CDR2 YYEKEE (reference sequence). This CDR3 spans 15 amino acids. With V trimmed by 4 bases and J by 2 bases, 8 bases remained unmatched.

This clone appeared a few times. This rearrangement joins TRBV24-1 to TRBJ1-5; D call uncertain. CDR1 is KGHDR, CDR2 SFDVKD, per germline. CDR3 size: 13 residues. The V end was cut by 1 base, the J end by 3 bases, with 3 bases between. Written as DNA, the CDR3 is TGTGCCACCAGTGATTTAGACAATCAGCCCCAGCATTTT. Translating it yields CATSDLDNQPQHF.

The V and J genes are TRBV2 and TRBJ2-1; D possibly matches TRBD1 or TRBD2 (5 bases each). Germline-derived CDR1 and CDR2 are SNHLY and FYNNEI. Trimming took 6 bases from V and 6 from J, leaving 9 bases between them. The CDR3 length is 12 residues. The CDR3 DNA reads as TGTGCCAGCAGAGGGGACGGCAATGAGCAGTTCTTC. As protein: CASRGDGNEQFF.

V and J are TRBV7-2 and TRBJ2-1; a possible D gene is TRBD2 (5 bases). The CDR3 sequence is 16 residues long. Trimming removed 1 base from V and 5 bases from J, with 15 bases in between. Germline V gene sequence: CDR1 SGHTA, CDR2 FQGNSA. CDR3 DNA sequence: TGTGCCAGCAGCTTAGTCAGAAGCGGACCTGACAATGAGCAGTTCTTC. Residues: CASSLVRSGPDNEQFF.

This rearrangement joins TRBV7-2 to TRBJ2-2, with 9 bases matching TRBD2. The CDR3 is 16 residues long. Losses at the gene ends were 5 bases for V and 0 bases for J; bases not matched to a gene: 4. The germline V gene has CDR1 SGHTA and CDR2 FQGNSA. In DNA form, the CDR3 reads TGTGCCAGCAGCCCAATAGCGGGGGCGAACACCGGGGAGCTGTTTTTT. It encodes CASSPIAGANTGELFF. The full variable domain, completed using reference TRBV7-2 and TRBJ2-2, is GAGVSQSPSNKVTEKGKDVELRCDPISGHTALYWYRQSLGQGLEFLIYFQGNSAPDKSGLPSDRFSAERTGGSVSTLTIQRTQQEDSAVYLCASSPIAGANTGELFFGEGSRLTVL.

The V and J genes are TRBV7-7 and TRBJ2-5; D is unclear. Germline lookup yields CDR1 SSHAT and CDR2 FNYEAQ (reference sequence). This CDR3 contains 14 residues. V gave up 3 bases and J gave up 1 base, with 9 bases separating them. CDR3 sequence (DNA): TGTGCCAGCAGCTTTAAAGGGCCCCAAGAGACCCAGTACTTC. Protein: CASSFKGPQETQYF.

The V gene is TRBV24-1, the J gene TRBJ2-7; 7 bases agree with TRBD1. V dropped 4 bases and J dropped 6; count of bases not matched to a gene: 5. Germline CDR1 KGHDR, CDR2 SFDVKD. This CDR3 region has 13 residues. The CDR3 here is CATSDRGQVEQYF. The DNA of the CDR3 is TGTGCCACCAGTGACCGAGGACAGGTCGAGCAGTACTTC.

The CDR3 sequence is CASSPGWPQHF. The CDR3 coding sequence is TGTGCCAGCAGCCCTGGTTGGCCCCAGCATTTT. The chain joins TRBV28 to TRBJ1-5; D gene ambiguous. CDR3 length: 11 residues. Trimming took off 6 bases at V and 9 bases at J, with 9 bases between the two ends. Germline lookup yields CDR1 MDHEN and CDR2 SYDVKM.

The V gene is TRBV7-9, the J gene TRBJ2-1, with D uncertain. Between the trimmed V and J ends, which lost 0 bases and 0 bases, there was a span of 9 bases. This CDR3 comprises 16 residues. Germline V gives CDR1 SEHNR, CDR2 FQNEAQ (reference sequence). The CDR3 loop reads CASSLAGRSSYNEQFF. The CDR3 DNA is TGTGCCAGCAGCTTAGCCGGACGGAGCTCCTACAATGAGCAGTTCTTC.

V gene TRBV7-3 combines with J gene TRBJ2-1; D is unclear. CDR3 length: 13 residues. CDR1 and CDR2 (germline): SGHTA, FQGTGA. Trimming pared 3 bases from V and 6 bases from J, leaving 9 bases between. The CDR3: CASSFVKGNEQFF. The CDR3 coding sequence is TGTGCCAGCAGCTTTGTTAAAGGCAATGAGCAGTTCTTC.

The chain is built from TRBV24-1 and TRBJ2-1; 11 bases are shared with TRBD1. In germline, CDR1 is KGHDR, CDR2 SFDVKD. This CDR3 region has 21 residues. The ends lost 5 bases at V and 0 bases at J; junction bases unmatched: 17. The CDR3 spells CATSAKPGTGGPWSSYNEQFF. The CDR3 region has the DNA TGTGCCACCAGTGCCAAGCCCGGGACAGGGGGACCTTGGAGCTCCTACAATGAGCAGTTCTTC.

The V and J genes are TRBV4-3 and TRBJ1-1, with TRBD1 matching 7 bases. The CDR3 spans 15 residues. The germline V gene encodes CDR1 LGHNA and CDR2 YSLEER. Unmatched junction bases numbered 5, after V lost 3 bases and J lost 1 base. The DNA for the CDR3 is TGCGCCAGCAGCCAGGCCAGGGGGGGGAACACTGAAGCTTTCTTT. Translation gives CASSQARGGNTEAFF.

The J gene is TRBJ1-6, the V gene TRBV6-1; a weak D match, TRBD1 (5 bases). CDR1 and CDR2 (germline): MNHNS, SASEGT. V lost 1 base to trimming and J lost 5 bases, with 6 bases between them. The CDR3 loop spans 14 amino acids. Written as DNA, the CDR3 is TGTGCCAGCAGTGAAGGGGGGAATAATTCACCCCTCCACTTT. Its protein is CASSEGGNNSPLHF.

The chain combines TRBV28 with TRBJ2-2; no firm D call. This CDR3 comprises 14 residues. Germline CDR1 is MDHEN and CDR2 is SYDVKM. Trimming shortened V by 5 bases and J by 1 base, and 8 bases separated the two germline ends. The CDR3 spells CASSLDGNTGELFF. The DNA of the CDR3 is TGTGCCAGCAGTCTCGACGGGAACACCGGGGAGCTGTTTTTT.

This clone was counted between two and nine times. The rearrangement uses TRBV6-2 or TRBV6-3 and TRBJ1-5; 7 bases agree with TRBD1. This CDR3 comprises 17 residues. V lost 4 bases to trimming and J lost 1 base; unmatched junction nucleotides: 10. Germline CDR1 is MNHEY and CDR2 is SVGEGT. The CDR3: CASSSLTARGSNQPQHF. CDR3 in DNA: TGTGCCAGCAGTTCCCTGACGGCCAGGGGGAGCAATCAGCCCCAGCATTTT.

The gene calls are TRBV7-6 and TRBJ1-3; TRBD1 might be the D (5 bases). The CDR3 loop spans 14 amino acids. V lost 4 bases and J lost 7, with 14 bases in between. Germline V gene sequence: CDR1 SGHVS, CDR2 FNYEAQ. DNA for the CDR3: TGTGCCAGCAGCTCCGTGGGTAAGGGGAACACCATATATTTT. This translates into CASSSVGKGNTIYF.

The genes are TRBV2 and TRBJ1-5, with a possible D match to TRBD1 (5 bases). The germline V gene encodes CDR1 SNHLY and CDR2 FYNNEI. The CDR3 is made up of 14 amino acids. The V end was cut by 4 bases, the J end by 7 bases, with 14 bases between. The DNA of the CDR3 is TGTGCCAGCAGTGTCGGAGGGGACCCACAGCCCCAGCATTTT. It encodes CASSVGGDPQPQHF.

The gene calls are TRBV14 and TRBJ1-2; the match to TRBD1 covers 10 bases. Per germline, CDR1 SGHDN and CDR2 FVKESK. The CDR3 is made up of 15 amino acids. Unmatched junction bases numbered 7, after V lost 5 bases and J lost 4 bases. As DNA, the CDR3 is TGTGCCAGCAGCACCCCCGGGACAGGGGCCTATGGCTACACCTTC. Amino acids: CASSTPGTGAYGYTF.

This chain connects TRBV6-2 or TRBV6-3 to TRBJ2-2; D not certain. Germline CDR1 reads MNHEY; CDR2 reads SVGEGT. CDR3 length equals 19 residues. Trimming removed 0 bases at V and 0 bases at J, with 17 bases between. This chain's CDR3 is CASSYSSDPAAPNTGELFF. In DNA form, the CDR3 reads TGTGCCAGCAGTTACTCCTCGGACCCGGCAGCCCCGAACACCGGGGAGCTGTTTTTT.

With regard to this clone: Distinct nucleotide sequences in the sample also encode this CDR3. The chain couples TRBV19 to TRBJ2-7, with 10 bases that match TRBD1. Trimming cost V 4 bases and J 2 bases; bases outside gene matches: 2. The germline CDR1 and CDR2 sequences are LNHDA and SQIVND (reference sequence). This CDR3 is 14 amino acids long. CDR3 DNA sequence: TGTGCCAGTAGTAGACAGGGGGCAGCCTACGAGCAGTACTTC. Encoded protein: CASSRQGAAYEQYF.

The V and J genes are TRBV19 and TRBJ1-4; D not resolved. The V gene's germline CDR1 is LNHDA and CDR2 SQIVND (reference sequence). V gave up 3 bases and J gave up 1 base, with 9 bases separating them. The CDR3 extends over 15 amino acids. CDR3 DNA sequence: TGTGCCAGTAGTATGCGGGCCGTAACTAATGAAAAACTGTTTTTT. Translation gives CASSMRAVTNEKLFF.

This rearrangement joins TRBV6-1 to TRBJ2-7; unclear D gene. The germline V gene encodes CDR1 MNHNS and CDR2 SASEGT. CDR3 length equals 15 residues. The V end lost 1 base, the J end lost 2 bases, and 12 bases lay between the germline ends. This CDR3 reads CASSEGTNQAYEQYF. In DNA form, the CDR3 reads TGTGCCAGCAGTGAAGGGACGAATCAGGCCTACGAGCAGTACTTC.

This clone was found a few times. The rearrangement uses TRBV2 and TRBJ2-1, with 9 bases lining up with TRBD2. The CDR3 length is 14 residues. Unmatched junction bases numbered 8, after V lost 7 bases and J lost 7 bases. The germline V gene has CDR1 SNHLY and CDR2 FYNNEI. The CDR3 region has the DNA TGTGCCAGCAAGGCGAGCGGGGGGTGGAATGAGCAGTTCTTC. Translating it yields CASKASGGWNEQFF.

This clone was counted once. V usage is TRBV11-1 and J usage is TRBJ1-3, with no clear D. Trimming stripped 3 bases from V and 7 bases from J, with 13 bases between. Germline V lookup: CDR1 SGHAT, CDR2 FQDESV (reference sequence). This CDR3 comprises 14 residues. The CDR3 DNA reads as TGTGCCAGCAGCTTTGGACTATACGGGAACACCATATATTTT. This translates into CASSFGLYGNTIYF.

The V call is TRBV7-2, the J call TRBJ1-2, with TRBD1 as a possible D gene (6 bases). The CDR3 extends over 14 amino acids. V dropped 2 bases and J dropped 5 bases, with 12 bases sitting between them. Germline CDR1 and CDR2: SGHTA and FQGNSA. The chain's CDR3 is CASSLNGQSYGYTF. The CDR3 DNA reads TGTGCCAGCAGCTTAAACGGACAGAGTTATGGCTACACCTTC. The complete variable domain, with remaining parts taken from reference TRBV7-2 and TRBJ1-2, reads GAGVSQSPSNKVTEKGKDVELRCDPISGHTALYWYRQSLGQGLEFLIYFQGNSAPDKSGLPSDRFSAERTGGSVSTLTIQRTQQEDSAVYLCASSLNGQSYGYTFGSGTRLTVV.